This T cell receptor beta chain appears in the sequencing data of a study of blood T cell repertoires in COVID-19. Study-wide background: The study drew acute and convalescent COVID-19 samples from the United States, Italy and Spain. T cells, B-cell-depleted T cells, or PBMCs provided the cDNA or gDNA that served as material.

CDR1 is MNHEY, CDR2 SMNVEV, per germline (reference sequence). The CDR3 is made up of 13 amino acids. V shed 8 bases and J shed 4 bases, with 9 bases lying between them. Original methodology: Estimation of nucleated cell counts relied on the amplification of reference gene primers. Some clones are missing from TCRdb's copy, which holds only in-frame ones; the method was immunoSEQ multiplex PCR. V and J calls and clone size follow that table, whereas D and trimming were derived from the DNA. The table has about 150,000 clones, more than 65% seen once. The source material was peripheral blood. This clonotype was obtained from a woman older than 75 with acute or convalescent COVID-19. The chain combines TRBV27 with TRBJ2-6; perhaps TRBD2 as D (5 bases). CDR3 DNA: TGTGCCAGCGGCTCTAGCGGGGCCAACGTCCTGACTTTC. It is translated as CASGSSGANVLTF.